This T cell receptor beta chain was captured by sequencing in a study of cytomegalovirus exposure and HLA in healthy donors. Study-wide findings and caveats: Researchers catalogued roughly 170 TCR beta chains as cytomegalovirus-associated. Presence/absence analyses assumed roughly uniform sequencing depth across donors.

A note on this clone: Its antigen is unidentified.

The PCR had 60 Vbeta and 13 Jbeta primers. Produced via immunoSEQ multiplex PCR; TCRdb's table is partial and in-frame only. The sample lists 110,000 to 150,000 clones, roughly four fifths occurring once. The germline V gene has CDR1 MNHEY and CDR2 SVGAGI. With 6 bases removed from V and 0 bases from J, the gap between germline ends came to 6 bases. CDR3 length: 12 amino acids. The receptor comes from a male donor in good health and CMV-seronegative. Sequences were obtained from PBMCs. V gene TRBV6-5 combines with J gene TRBJ2-7; D uncertain. The CDR3 DNA follows: TGTGCCAGCAGCGGTAGCTCCTACGAGCAGTACTTC. Amino acid sequence: CASSGSSYEQYF.